The clone carrying this TCR beta chain came up a few times. What it binds is not known. The same CDR3 is also encoded by other DNA sequences in this sample. This sample stems from a study of cytomegalovirus exposure and HLA in healthy donors. Study findings and constraints: Earlier analysis looked at TCR beta V segments, and most were productive about 87% or about 30% of the time. In vitro confirmation showed three CMV-associated chains to be CMV antigen specific.

The CDR3 totals 13 residues. CDR1 is SGDLS and CDR2 is YYNGEE in the germline V gene. Trimming left V 7 bases short and J 0 bases short, with 11 bases between. PCR was performed using 60 Vbeta and 13 Jbeta primers. Profiling relied on immunoSEQ multiplex PCR, and the TCRdb table lists in-frame clones only, not all of them. The data contain about 170,000 clones, about 75% of them singletons. This receptor was obtained from a female donor in good health and CMV-seronegative. The sequencing sample was made of PBMCs. The rearrangement uses TRBV9 and TRBJ2-7; weak D call: TRBD2 (6 bases). CDR3 DNA sequence: TGTGCCAGCTCCCGGGGGTCCTCCTACGAGCAGTACTTC. Its protein product is CASSRGSSYEQYF.